Shown below are 28 T cell receptor beta chains from a single sample sequenced in a study of OX40 agonist ivuxolimab in advanced cancers. Repertoires were generated with immunoSEQ multiplex PCR, while TCRdb's copy carries only in-frame clones and drops some. Of roughly 38,000 clones in the sample, 85% were seen once. The sample consisted of CD4+ or CD8+ T cells sorted from blood, taken in a trial of the OX40 agonist ivuxolimab. The receptors were sampled from an adult with an advanced solid tumor such as melanoma, head and neck, liver or kidney cancer.

This clone came up a few times. V is TRBV19 and J is TRBJ1-3; tentatively, D is TRBD1 (5 bases). The CDR3 has 17 residues. Germline V gene lookup returns CDR1 LNHDA and CDR2 SQIVND (reference sequence). V was shortened by 5 bases and J by 0 bases, with 17 bases between the two germline ends. For the CDR3, the DNA is TGTGCCAGTAGTCCCTGGGACGGCTTCTCCTCTGGAAACACCATATATTTT. It specifies CASSPWDGFSSGNTIYF.

The chain combines TRBV10-3 with TRBJ1-3, with 10 nucleotides matching TRBD1. The junction had 5 bases not matched to a gene; V was cut back by 2 bases and J by 4 bases. Per germline, CDR1 ENHRY and CDR2 SYGVKD. The CDR3 loop spans 16 amino acids. This CDR3 is CAISEPGTGVGNTIYF. CDR3 DNA sequence: TGTGCCATCAGTGAGCCCGGGACAGGGGTAGGAAACACCATATATTTT.

The table lists this clone with a count of one. The chain links TRBV19 to TRBJ1-1, with D uncertain. V was pared by 7 bases and J by 1 base, with 13 bases between. Germline assignment: CDR1 LNHDA and CDR2 SQIVND (reference sequence). This CDR3 spans 14 amino acids. The CDR3 protein is CASTPVGGNTEAFF. CDR3 coding DNA: TGTGCCAGTACCCCAGTAGGAGGGAACACTGAAGCTTTCTTT.

The genes are TRBV5-8 and TRBJ1-1, with D hard to call. V was cut by 4 bases and J by 4 bases, with 14 bases left in between. Germline V gene sequence: CDR1 SGHTS, CDR2 YDEGEE. The CDR3 loop spans 14 amino acids. CDR3 sequence: CASSREFRGTEAFF. CDR3 bases: TGTGCCAGCAGCCGGGAATTCCGGGGCACTGAAGCTTTCTTT.

This rearrangement joins TRBV6-5 to TRBJ2-4; D might be TRBD2 (6 bases). Germline lookup yields CDR1 MNHEY and CDR2 SVGAGI. This CDR3 has 14 amino acids. V lost 2 bases and J 2 bases, leaving 7 bases between the germline ends. The CDR3 here is CASSYGGSKNIQYF. The CDR3 nucleotides are TGTGCCAGCAGTTACGGGGGGTCCAAAAACATTCAGTACTTC.

This clone turned up a few times. This chain connects TRBV18 to TRBJ1-1, with no clear D. Trimming left V 6 bases short and J 0 bases short, with 8 bases between. This CDR3 has 13 residues. Germline CDR1 reads KGHSH; CDR2 reads LQKENI. DNA for the CDR3: TGTGCCAGCTCCCCAACTGTGAACACTGAAGCTTTCTTT. Its translation is CASSPTVNTEAFF.

This sequence joins TRBV7-9 and TRBJ2-5; D may be TRBD1 (6 bases). V dropped 4 bases and J dropped 2 bases, with 20 bases sitting between them. The V gene's germline CDR1 is SEHNR and CDR2 FQNEAQ (reference sequence). This CDR3 contains 17 residues. The CDR3 nucleotides read TGTGCCAGCAGCTACAGGGTAGGAAGCCTTCAACAAGAGACCCAGTACTTC. Its translation: CASSYRVGSLQQETQYF. Complete variable domain (other parts from reference TRBV7-9 and TRBJ2-5): DTGVSQNPRHKITKRGQNVTFRCDPISEHNRLYWYRQTLGQGPEFLTYFQNEAQLEKSRLLSDRFSAERPKGSFSTLEIQRTEQGDSAMYLCASSYRVGSLQQETQYFGPGTRLLVL.

The chain recombines TRBV9 with TRBJ2-3, with D perhaps being TRBD1 or TRBD2 (6 bases each). The V end lost 3 bases, the J end lost 2 bases, and 22 bases lay between the germline ends. CDR1 and CDR2 (germline): SGDLS, YYNGEE. This CDR3 has 18 amino acids. CDR3 protein: CASSAPLTRGGTTDTQYF. CDR3 DNA sequence: TGTGCCAGCAGCGCACCGCTGACTAGAGGGGGGACCACAGATACGCAGTATTTT.

This chain links TRBV30 with TRBJ2-3; 10 nucleotides align to TRBD2. There are 16 residues in the CDR3. The ends lost 5 bases at V and 0 bases at J; junction bases unmatched: 8. The germline V gene has CDR1 GTSNPN and CDR2 SVGIG (reference sequence). CDR3 in amino acids: CAWHSSGGLSTDTQYF. In DNA form, the CDR3 reads TGTGCCTGGCACTCTAGCGGGGGATTGAGCACAGATACGCAGTATTTT.

The gene calls are TRBV19 and TRBJ1-2; weak D call: TRBD1 (5 bases). Germline V CDR1 and CDR2: LNHDA, SQIVND (reference sequence). The CDR3 has 14 residues. Between the trimmed V and J ends, which lost 5 bases and 7 bases, there was a span of 17 bases. CDR3 coding DNA: TGTGCCAGTAGTCCCCGGGACGGTTTCCTTGGCTACACCTTC. It yields the protein CASSPRDGFLGYTF.

The rearrangement uses TRBV19 and TRBJ2-1; D might be TRBD1 (6 bases). Trimming took off 3 bases at V and 3 bases at J, with 9 bases between the two ends. The germline CDR1 and CDR2 sequences are LNHDA and SQIVND (reference sequence). This CDR3 has 14 amino acids. This CDR3 is CASSMIGGYNEQFF. The CDR3 nucleotides read TGTGCCAGTAGTATGATAGGGGGCTACAATGAGCAGTTCTTC. The entire variable domain, with the rest obtained from reference TRBV19 and TRBJ2-1, is as follows: DGGITQSPKYLFRKEGQNVTLSCEQNLNHDAMYWYRQDPGQGLRLIYYSQIVNDFQKGDIAEGYSVSREKKESFPLTVTSAQKNPTAFYLCASSMIGGYNEQFFGPGTRLTVL.

The chain combines TRBV30 with TRBJ1-3; D remains unclear. Germline CDR1 GTSNPN, CDR2 SVGIG (reference sequence). The CDR3 length is 13 residues. V was clipped by 5 bases and J by 3 bases, with 11 bases between them. The CDR3 reads CAWFLGSGNTIYF. CDR3 nucleotide sequence: TGTGCCTGGTTCCTCGGTAGTGGAAACACCATATATTTT.

This clone showed up just once. The chain employs TRBV6-1 and TRBJ2-1; 10 nucleotides match TRBD2. CDR1 MNHNS and CDR2 SASEGT come from the germline V gene. The J segment lost 2 bases and the V segment lost 6 bases, leaving 4 bases of the junction unmatched. The CDR3 runs to 15 residues. CDR3 sequence: CASSSLAGAYNEQFF. The CDR3 DNA is TGTGCCAGCAGCTCCCTAGCGGGAGCCTACAATGAGCAGTTCTTC.

This clone was seen a single time. The chain is built from TRBV7-9 and TRBJ2-5; the match to TRBD2 covers 8 bases. The length of the CDR3 is 16 residues. The J segment lost 2 bases and the V segment lost 5 bases, leaving 10 bases of the junction unmatched. The germline V gene encodes CDR1 SEHNR and CDR2 FQNEAQ (reference sequence). The CDR3 bases are TGTGCCAGCAGCCCCCGGGGGGGGCGACTACAAGAGACCCAGTACTTC. This sequence encodes CASSPRGGRLQETQYF.

This clone was counted once. The chain combines TRBV9 with TRBJ2-5, with unresolved D. The germline gives CDR1 SGDLS, CDR2 YYNGEE. CDR3 length: 15 residues. V shed 0 bases and J shed 2 bases, with 11 bases lying between them. CDR3 bases: TGTGCCAGCAGCGTAGGGCCTGGCCCTCAAGAGACCCAGTACTTC. Translating gives CASSVGPGPQETQYF.

This chain connects TRBV10-2 to TRBJ2-4, with 9 bases aligning to TRBD1. The CDR3 consists of 15 residues. Trimming cost V 6 bases and J 1 base; bases outside gene matches: 4. Germline assignment: CDR1 WSHSY and CDR2 SAAADI. CDR3 amino acids: CASRTGTGAKNIQYF. DNA of the CDR3: TGCGCCAGCAGAACCGGGACAGGGGCCAAAAACATTCAGTACTTC.

This clone is judged medium-sized (0.01 to 0.1%). The V gene is TRBV19, the J gene TRBJ1-1; 8 bases align to TRBD1. Germline V gives CDR1 LNHDA, CDR2 SQIVND (reference sequence). The CDR3 extends over 13 amino acids. The V segment lost 6 bases and the J segment 3 bases; nucleotides outside the gene matches: 3. The DNA of the CDR3 is TGTGCCAGTAGAACGGACAGGGACACTGAAGCTTTCTTT. This translates into CASRTDRDTEAFF.

The V call is TRBV4-1, the J call TRBJ1-5, with TRBD1 matching 8 bases. CDR1 is MGHRA, CDR2 YSYEKL, per germline. V trimming: 0 bases; J trimming: 4 bases; junction bases outside the gene matches: 11. CDR3 size: 18 residues. The CDR3 DNA reads as TGCGCCAGCAGCCAAGAGGCTGCAGGGGGCGCAGGAAATCAGCCCCAGCATTTT. It is translated as CASSQEAAGGAGNQPQHF.

This chain uses TRBV5-5 with TRBJ1-2; D is unclear. The CDR3 loop spans 16 amino acids. Germline V gives CDR1 SGHKS, CDR2 YYEKEE (reference sequence). V lost 4 bases and J lost 0, with 16 bases in between. CDR3 in amino acids: CASSLIGRDPNYGYTF. Here the CDR3 DNA reads TGTGCCAGCAGCCTGATAGGACGCGACCCTAACTATGGCTACACCTTC.

The V gene is TRBV6-1, the J gene TRBJ2-7; TRBD1 matches at 8 bases. Trimming at V came to 6 bases and at J to 2 bases, leaving 3 bases not matched to a gene. Germline loops: CDR1 MNHNS, CDR2 SASEGT. The CDR3 sequence is 13 residues long. CDR3 in DNA: TGTGCCAGCAGGAAGACAGGGGCCTACGAGCAGTACTTC. Translation: CASRKTGAYEQYF.

This clone was detected a few times. The chain is built from TRBV5-4 and TRBJ2-7; maybe TRBD2 (5 bases). V lost 3 bases to trimming and J lost 7 bases, with 20 bases between them. This CDR3 has 15 residues. Germline loops: CDR1 SGHNT, CDR2 YYREEE (reference sequence). CDR3 DNA: TGTGCCAGCAGCTCGCGGAACCGGGAAAACCGGGAGCAGTACTTC. As protein: CASSSRNRENREQYF.

CDR3 loop: CASSLMGGALNGYTF. For the CDR3, the DNA is TGTGCCAGCAGTTTAATGGGGGGCGCTTTGAATGGCTACACCTTC. The rearrangement links TRBV28 to TRBJ1-2; D possibly corresponds to TRBD1 (6 bases). With 2 bases removed from V and 6 bases from J, the gap between germline ends came to 16 bases. The CDR3 runs 15 residues. CDR1 and CDR2 (germline): MDHEN, SYDVKM.

J is TRBJ1-1 and V is TRBV7-9; D not certain. V shed 8 bases and J shed 5 bases, with 21 bases lying between them. This CDR3 spans 15 amino acids. Germline CDR1 and CDR2: SEHNR and FQNEAQ (reference sequence). The CDR3 is CASASDTGQTTEAFF. In DNA form, the CDR3 reads TGTGCCAGCGCCTCGGATACGGGTCAAACAACTGAAGCTTTCTTT. The whole variable domain, remainder taken from reference TRBV7-9 and TRBJ1-1, is DTGVSQNPRHKITKRGQNVTFRCDPISEHNRLYWYRQTLGQGPEFLTYFQNEAQLEKSRLLSDRFSAERPKGSFSTLEIQRTEQGDSAMYLCASASDTGQTTEAFFGQGTRLTVV.

The chain is built from TRBV7-3 and TRBJ2-1; maybe TRBD1 (6 bases). Per the germline V gene, CDR1 is SGHTA and CDR2 is FQGTGA. The CDR3 spans 15 residues. Trimming left V 5 bases short and J 5 bases short, with 16 bases between. This chain's CDR3 is CASSRQAGKDNEQFF. CDR3 bases: TGTGCCAGCAGCAGACAGGCGGGCAAGGACAATGAGCAGTTCTTC.

V is TRBV29-1 and J is TRBJ2-5; D call uncertain. V gave up 8 bases and J gave up 5 bases, with 21 bases separating them. This CDR3 contains 14 residues. CDR1 is SQVTM and CDR2 is ANQGSEA in the germline V gene. CDR3 DNA: TGCAGCCCTTGCTCGGCTGCAAATCGGGAGACCCAGTACTTC. Its protein product is CSPCSAANRETQYF. Combining the CDR3 with reference TRBV29-1 and TRBJ2-5 gives the whole variable domain SAVISQKPSRDICQRGTSLTIQCQVDSQVTMMFWYRQQPGQSLTLIATANQGSEATYESGFVIDKFPISRPNLTFSTLTVSNMSPEDSSIYLCSPCSAANRETQYFGPGTRLLVL.

The chain combines TRBV30 with TRBJ2-3, with TRBD2 identical over 13 bases. In germline, CDR1 is GTSNPN, CDR2 SVGIG (reference sequence). V shed 1 base and J 3 bases; nucleotides not matched to a gene: 4. CDR3 size: 16 residues. Here the CDR3 DNA reads TGTGCCTGGAGTGGAGGGACTAGCGGGATTACAGATACGCAGTATTTT. It translates to CAWSGGTSGITDTQYF.

In this sample, this clone turned up once. The V gene is TRBV4-3, the J gene TRBJ2-7; no definite D call. The CDR3 is 15 residues long. Between the trimmed V and J ends, which lost 1 base and 0 bases, there was a span of 10 bases. CDR1 is LGHNA, CDR2 YSLEER, per germline. The CDR3 sequence is CASSQATGSSYEQYF. The DNA for the CDR3 is TGCGCCAGCAGCCAAGCCACGGGTTCCTCCTACGAGCAGTACTTC.

The CDR3: CASSLTPAGYYEQYF. The CDR3 DNA reads as TGTGCCAGCAGCTTAACGCCAGCGGGATACTACGAGCAGTACTTC. This chain links TRBV7-3 with TRBJ2-7; 7 bases align to TRBD2. This CDR3 has 15 residues. The ends lost 0 bases at V and 3 bases at J; junction bases unmatched: 5. Looked up from germline, CDR1 is SGHTA and CDR2 is FQGTGA.